One sample yielded the 20 T cell receptor beta chains listed below, sequenced in a study of blood T cell repertoires in COVID-19. Repertoires were generated with immunoSEQ multiplex PCR, while TCRdb's copy carries only in-frame clones and drops some. The table records about 81,000 clones, approximately 89% of them present only once. Sample: peripheral blood. The source of these receptors is a man aged 65 to 79 with active or convalescent COVID-19.

Only a few counts were recorded for this clone. This sequence joins TRBV28 and TRBJ1-2, with a tentative D call TRBD1 (6 bases). The germline gives CDR1 MDHEN, CDR2 SYDVKM. The CDR3 runs 15 residues. Deletions cut 3 bases from V and 4 bases from J, with 15 bases between. The CDR3 here is CASSLGGTRVYGYTF. The DNA for the CDR3 is TGTGCCAGCAGTTTGGGGGGGACACGGGTCTATGGCTACACCTTC.

The table lists this clone with a count of one. This rearrangement joins TRBV30 to TRBJ1-6; no firm D call. CDR1 is GTSNPN, CDR2 SVGIG, per germline (reference sequence). The CDR3 loop spans 14 amino acids. The V and J ends lost 0 bases and 0 bases respectively, with 3 bases between them. In DNA, the CDR3 is TGTGCCTGGAGTGTCAGCTCCTATAATTCACCCCTCCACTTT. This codes for CAWSVSSYNSPLHF.

This clone was counted between two and nine times. The chain carries TRBV7-8 and TRBJ1-6, with a weak D call TRBD1 (5 bases). V lost 1 base to trimming and J lost 7 bases, with 11 bases between them. Per germline, CDR1 SGHVS and CDR2 FQNEAQ. This CDR3 is built from 15 residues. In DNA, the CDR3 is TGTGCCAGCAGCTTAGGAGGACAAGCCAATTCACCCCTCCACTTT. The encoded protein is CASSLGGQANSPLHF.

The chain recombines TRBV13 with TRBJ1-6; D is unclear. This CDR3 region has 14 residues. Looked up from germline, CDR1 is PRHDT and CDR2 is FYEKMQ (reference sequence). V was clipped by 1 base and J by 7 bases, with 8 bases between them. CDR3 nucleotide sequence: TGTGCCAGCAGCTTAGTTGGGCCAAATTCACCCCTCCACTTT. Amino acid sequence: CASSLVGPNSPLHF.

With regard to this clone: Other nucleotide sequences in the sample specify the same CDR3. The chain couples TRBV5-1 to TRBJ2-2; 10 bases match TRBD2. The V gene's germline CDR1 is SGHRS and CDR2 YFSETQ. CDR3 length: 16 residues. V shed 6 bases and J 1 base; nucleotides not matched to a gene: 6. The CDR3 protein is CASTEIAGGNTGELFF. CDR3 nucleotide sequence: TGCGCCAGCACCGAAATAGCGGGGGGGAACACCGGGGAGCTGTTTTTT.

The V gene is TRBV7-8, the J gene TRBJ2-1; 14 nucleotides match TRBD2. V shed 5 bases, J shed 0 bases, and the junction held 9 bases outside the gene matches. The CDR3 consists of 19 residues. Germline assignment: CDR1 SGHVS and CDR2 FQNEAQ. The CDR3 here is CASSPGLAGAKISYNEQFF. The DNA of the CDR3 is TGTGCCAGCAGCCCGGGACTAGCGGGGGCGAAAATCTCCTACAATGAGCAGTTCTTC.

The gene calls are TRBV27 and TRBJ1-5; 11 bases fit TRBD1. CDR1 and CDR2 from the germline V gene are MNHEY and SMNVEV (reference sequence). V lost 5 bases, J lost 1 base, and 7 bases stayed unmatched. This CDR3 contains 17 residues. The CDR3 region has the DNA TGTGCCAGCAGTCGGGGACAGGGGGATAGAAGCAATCAGCCCCAGCATTTT. Protein product: CASSRGQGDRSNQPQHF.

The gene calls are TRBV28 and TRBJ2-3; TRBD2 agrees at 11 bases. The V gene end was trimmed by 4 bases and the J gene end by 3 bases; junction bases not matched to a gene: 0. From germline, CDR1 is MDHEN and CDR2 SYDVKM. The CDR3 consists of 14 residues. CDR3 region: CASSSSGGTDTQYF. The CDR3 DNA reads TGTGCCAGCAGTTCTAGCGGGGGGACAGATACGCAGTATTTT.

The chain links TRBV10-3 to TRBJ1-1, with 8 bases that match TRBD1. The CDR3 sequence is 15 residues long. V gave up 0 bases and J gave up 5 bases; unmatched junction bases: 5. The germline V gene has CDR1 ENHRY and CDR2 SYGVKD. The CDR3 sequence: CAISESGQGGTEAFF. In DNA, the CDR3 is TGTGCCATCAGTGAGTCAGGACAGGGAGGGACTGAAGCTTTCTTT.

CDR3 residues: CAWSQLLAGVNEQFF. CDR3 DNA: TGTGCCTGGAGTCAATTACTAGCGGGGGTTAATGAGCAGTTCTTC. The chain combines TRBV30 with TRBJ2-1; the match to TRBD2 covers 11 bases. CDR1 and CDR2 from the germline V gene are GTSNPN and SVGIG (reference sequence). The V and J ends lost 2 bases and 7 bases, in that order; junction bases with no gene match: 7. The CDR3 is made up of 15 amino acids.

This chain links TRBV11-2 with TRBJ1-4; TRBD1 might be the D (5 bases). Germline V gene sequence: CDR1 SGHAT, CDR2 FQNNGV. The CDR3 is made up of 14 amino acids. V lost 3 bases, J lost 8 bases, and 13 bases lay in between. DNA of the CDR3: TGTGCCAGCAGCTTTCGCAGGGCGGGAGAAAAACTGTTTTTT. Encoded protein: CASSFRRAGEKLFF.

CDR3 nucleotide sequence: TGTGCCTGCTCAGAGGACTACGAGCAGTACTTC. Amino acid sequence: CACSEDYEQYF. This chain connects TRBV30 to TRBJ2-7; no definite D call. Germline V gives CDR1 GTSNPN, CDR2 SVGIG (reference sequence). The CDR3 is 11 residues long. V lost 6 bases and J 3 bases, leaving 9 bases between the germline ends. The full variable domain, with the rest looked up from reference TRBV30 and TRBJ2-7, is SQTIHQWPATLVQPVGSPLSLECTVEGTSNPNLYWYRQAAGRGLQLLFYSVGIGQISSEVPQNLSASRPQDRQFILSSKKLLLSDSGFYLCACSEDYEQYFGPGTRLTVT.

The chain uses TRBV15 and TRBJ1-4; no reliable D call. The CDR3 runs 14 residues. Trimming stripped 5 bases from V and 2 bases from J, with 9 bases between. Germline CDR1 LNHNV, CDR2 YYDKDF (reference sequence). The CDR3 is CATSARGTNEKLFF. The CDR3 DNA sequence: TGTGCCACCAGCGCCCGAGGTACTAATGAAAAACTGTTTTTT.

The chain has TRBV19 and TRBJ2-7; 8 nucleotides align to TRBD2. The germline gives CDR1 LNHDA, CDR2 SQIVND (reference sequence). The CDR3 has 16 amino acids. Trimming at V came to 5 bases and at J to 9 bases, leaving 18 bases not matched to a gene. CDR3 sequence (DNA): TGTGCCAGTAGTCGGAGCAGGGGACTAGGAGTTACGGTGCAGTACTTC. Residues: CASSRSRGLGVTVQYF.

This chain uses TRBV6-4 with TRBJ2-3; tentative D call: TRBD2 (7 bases). Germline lookup yields CDR1 MRHNA and CDR2 SNTAGT. The CDR3 is made up of 17 amino acids. The germline V and J ends were trimmed by 0 bases and 4 bases, with 17 bases remaining between them. CDR3 bases: TGTGCCAGCAGTGACTCGACGGCGGGGGCCGGGCCAGATACGCAGTATTTT. It specifies CASSDSTAGAGPDTQYF.

The CDR3 region is CATSDMGQNTGELFF. In DNA, the CDR3 is TGTGCCACCAGTGATATGGGACAGAACACCGGGGAGCTGTTTTTT. The rearrangement links TRBV24-1 to TRBJ2-2, with TRBD1 as a possible D gene (6 bases). CDR1 and CDR2 (germline): KGHDR, SFDVKD. CDR3 length: 15 amino acids. With 3 bases removed from V and 1 base from J, the gap between germline ends came to 8 bases.

The chain employs TRBV18 and TRBJ1-1; 8 bases align to TRBD1. With 4 bases clipped from V and 8 bases from J, the junction kept 6 bases outside the gene matches. The CDR3 consists of 13 residues. Germline lookup yields CDR1 KGHSH and CDR2 LQKENI. DNA of the CDR3: TGTGCCAGCTCACAAGGTCCAGGGGGCGAAGCTTTCTTT. It specifies CASSQGPGGEAFF. The complete variable domain, with remaining parts taken from reference TRBV18 and TRBJ1-1, reads NAGVMQNPRHLVRRRGQEARLRCSPMKGHSHVYWYRQLPEEGLKFMVYLQKENIIDESGMPKERFSAEFPKEGPSILRIQQVVRGDSAAYFCASSQGPGGEAFFGQGTRLTVV.

The rearrangement uses TRBV28 and TRBJ1-1; no reliable D call. Between the trimmed V and J ends, which lost 7 bases and 1 base, there was a span of 13 bases. Germline loops: CDR1 MDHEN, CDR2 SYDVKM. The CDR3 is 14 amino acids. CDR3 in amino acids: CASKIGSGNTEAFF. Written as DNA, the CDR3 is TGTGCCAGCAAAATTGGGTCGGGGAACACTGAAGCTTTCTTT. The entire variable domain, with the rest obtained from reference TRBV28 and TRBJ1-1, is as follows: DVKVTQSSRYLVKRTGEKVFLECVQDMDHENMFWYRQDPGLGLRLIYFSYDVKMKEKGDIPEGYSVSREKKERFSLILESASTNQTSMYLCASKIGSGNTEAFFGQGTRLTVV.

This sequence joins TRBV7-9 and TRBJ1-1; D is undetermined. Germline V CDR1 and CDR2: SEHNR, FQNEAQ (reference sequence). CDR3 size: 13 residues. The ends were cut back, 1 base at V and 5 bases at J, with 8 bases in the middle. The CDR3 protein is CASSLGAQTEAFF. In DNA form, the CDR3 reads TGTGCCAGCAGCTTAGGGGCTCAGACTGAAGCTTTCTTT. The full variable domain, in which reference TRBV7-9 and TRBJ1-1 provide the parts outside the CDR3, is DTGVSQNPRHKITKRGQNVTFRCDPISEHNRLYWYRQTLGQGPEFLTYFQNEAQLEKSRLLSDRFSAERPKGSFSTLEIQRTEQGDSAMYLCASSLGAQTEAFFGQGTRLTVV.

CDR3 DNA: TGTGCCAGCTCACCGTCCTTTCCGAGCTACAATGAGCAGTTCTTC. Translation gives CASSPSFPSYNEQFF. The chain combines TRBV18 with TRBJ2-1; unclear D gene. V lost 3 bases and J lost 3, with 12 bases in between. The germline V gene encodes CDR1 KGHSH and CDR2 LQKENI. The CDR3 consists of 15 residues.